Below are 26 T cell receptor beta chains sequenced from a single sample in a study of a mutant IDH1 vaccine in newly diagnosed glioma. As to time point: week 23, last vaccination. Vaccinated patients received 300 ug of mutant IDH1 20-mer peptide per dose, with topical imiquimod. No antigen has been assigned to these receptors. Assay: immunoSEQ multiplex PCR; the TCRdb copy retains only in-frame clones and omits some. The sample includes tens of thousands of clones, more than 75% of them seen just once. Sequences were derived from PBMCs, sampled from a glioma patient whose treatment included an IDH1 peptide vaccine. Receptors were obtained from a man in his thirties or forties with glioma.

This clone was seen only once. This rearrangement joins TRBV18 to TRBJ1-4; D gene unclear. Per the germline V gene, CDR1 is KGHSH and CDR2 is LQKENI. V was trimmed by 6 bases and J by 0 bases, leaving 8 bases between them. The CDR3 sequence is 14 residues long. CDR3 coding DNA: TGTGCCAGCTCCCCCCTGTCAACTAATGAAAAACTGTTTTTT. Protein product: CASSPLSTNEKLFF.

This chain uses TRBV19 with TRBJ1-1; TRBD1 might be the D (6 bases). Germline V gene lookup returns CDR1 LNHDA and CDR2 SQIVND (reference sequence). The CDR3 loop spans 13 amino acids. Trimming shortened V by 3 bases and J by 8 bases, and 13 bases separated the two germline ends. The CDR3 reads CASSIYRDTEAFF. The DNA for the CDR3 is TGTGCCAGTAGTATCTACAGGGATACCGAAGCTTTCTTT.

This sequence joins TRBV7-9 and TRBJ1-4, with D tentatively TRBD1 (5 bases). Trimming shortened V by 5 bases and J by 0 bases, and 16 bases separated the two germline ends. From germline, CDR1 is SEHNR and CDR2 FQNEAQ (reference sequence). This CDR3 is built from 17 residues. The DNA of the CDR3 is TGTGCCAGCAGCCTATTAACGGGGCGTGCAACTAATGAAAAACTGTTTTTT. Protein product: CASSLLTGRATNEKLFF. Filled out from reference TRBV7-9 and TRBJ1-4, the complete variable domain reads DTGVSQNPRHKITKRGQNVTFRCDPISEHNRLYWYRQTLGQGPEFLTYFQNEAQLEKSRLLSDRFSAERPKGSFSTLEIQRTEQGDSAMYLCASSLLTGRATNEKLFFGSGTQLSVL.

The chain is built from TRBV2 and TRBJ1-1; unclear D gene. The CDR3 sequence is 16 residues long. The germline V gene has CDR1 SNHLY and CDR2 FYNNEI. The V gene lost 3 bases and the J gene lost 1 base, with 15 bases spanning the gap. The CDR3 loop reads CASSDFRVRRNTEAFF. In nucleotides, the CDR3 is TGTGCCAGCAGTGACTTTAGGGTTAGGAGGAACACTGAAGCTTTCTTT.

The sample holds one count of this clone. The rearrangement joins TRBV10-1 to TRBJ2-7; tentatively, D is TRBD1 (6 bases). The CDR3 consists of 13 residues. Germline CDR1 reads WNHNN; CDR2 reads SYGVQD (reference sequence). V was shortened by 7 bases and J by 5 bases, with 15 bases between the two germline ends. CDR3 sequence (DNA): TGCGCCAGCAATAACAGGGAGAACGACGAGCAGTACTTC. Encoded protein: CASNNRENDEQYF.

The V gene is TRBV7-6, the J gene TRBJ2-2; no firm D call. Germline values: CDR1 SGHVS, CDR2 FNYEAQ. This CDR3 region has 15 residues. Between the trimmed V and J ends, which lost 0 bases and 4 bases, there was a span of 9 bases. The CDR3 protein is CASSLATSCTGELFF. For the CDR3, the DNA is TGTGCCAGCAGCTTAGCTACTTCCTGCACCGGGGAGCTGTTTTTT.

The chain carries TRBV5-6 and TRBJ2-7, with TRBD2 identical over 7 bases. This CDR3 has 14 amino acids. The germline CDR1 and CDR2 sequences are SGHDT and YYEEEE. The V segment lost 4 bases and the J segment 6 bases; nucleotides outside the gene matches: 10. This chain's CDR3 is CASSLGLVSTEQYF. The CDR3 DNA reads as TGTGCCAGCAGCCTCGGACTAGTCAGTACCGAGCAGTACTTC.

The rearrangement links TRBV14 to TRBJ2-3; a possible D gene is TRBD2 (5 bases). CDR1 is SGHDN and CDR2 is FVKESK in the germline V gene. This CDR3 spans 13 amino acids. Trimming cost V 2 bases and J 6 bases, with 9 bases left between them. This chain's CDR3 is CASSQRGWDTQYF. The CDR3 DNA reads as TGTGCCAGCAGCCAACGGGGATGGGATACGCAGTATTTT.

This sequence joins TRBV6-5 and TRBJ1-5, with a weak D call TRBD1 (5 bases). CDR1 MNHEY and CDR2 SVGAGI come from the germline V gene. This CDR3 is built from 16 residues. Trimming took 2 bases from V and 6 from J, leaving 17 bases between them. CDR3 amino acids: CASSYLATGKSQPQHF. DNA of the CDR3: TGTGCCAGCAGTTACCTCGCTACAGGCAAGAGTCAGCCCCAGCATTTT.

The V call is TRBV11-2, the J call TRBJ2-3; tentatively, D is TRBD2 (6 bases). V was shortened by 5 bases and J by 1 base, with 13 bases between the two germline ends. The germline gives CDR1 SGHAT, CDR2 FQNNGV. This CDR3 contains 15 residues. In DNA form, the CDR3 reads TGTGCCAGCAGCCCAACGACGGGGGGCACAGATACGCAGTATTTT. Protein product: CASSPTTGGTDTQYF. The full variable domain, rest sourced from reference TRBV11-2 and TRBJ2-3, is EAGVAQSPRYKIIEKRQSVAFWCNPISGHATLYWYQQILGQGPKLLIQFQNNGVVDDSQLPKDRFSAERLKGVDSTLKIQPAKLEDSAVYLCASSPTTGGTDTQYFGPGTRLTVL.

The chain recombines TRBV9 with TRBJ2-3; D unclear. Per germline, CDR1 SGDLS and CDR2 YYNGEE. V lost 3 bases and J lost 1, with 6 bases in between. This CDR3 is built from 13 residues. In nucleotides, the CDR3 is TGTGCCAGCAGCGCGCGCGGCACAGATACGCAGTATTTT. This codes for CASSARGTDTQYF.

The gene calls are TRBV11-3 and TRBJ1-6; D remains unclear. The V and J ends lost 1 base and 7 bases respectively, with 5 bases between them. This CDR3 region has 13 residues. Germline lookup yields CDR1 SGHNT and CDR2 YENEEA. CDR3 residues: CASSLALNSPLHF. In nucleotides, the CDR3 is TGTGCCAGCAGCTTAGCGTTGAATTCACCCCTCCACTTT.

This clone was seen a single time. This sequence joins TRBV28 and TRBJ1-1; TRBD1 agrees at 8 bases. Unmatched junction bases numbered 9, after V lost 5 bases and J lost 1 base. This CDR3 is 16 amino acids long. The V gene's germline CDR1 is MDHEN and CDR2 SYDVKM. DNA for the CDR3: TGTGCCAGCAGTAGACCGCCGGGACAGGAGAACACTGAAGCTTTCTTT. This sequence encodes CASSRPPGQENTEAFF. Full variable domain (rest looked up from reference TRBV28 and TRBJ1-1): DVKVTQSSRYLVKRTGEKVFLECVQDMDHENMFWYRQDPGLGLRLIYFSYDVKMKEKGDIPEGYSVSREKKERFSLILESASTNQTSMYLCASSRPPGQENTEAFFGQGTRLTVV.

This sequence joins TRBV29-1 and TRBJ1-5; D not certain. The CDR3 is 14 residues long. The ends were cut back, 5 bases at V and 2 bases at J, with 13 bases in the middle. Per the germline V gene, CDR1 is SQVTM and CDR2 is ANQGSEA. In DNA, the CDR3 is TGCAGCGTTAAGGGAGGAAAGGGCAATCAGCCCCAGCATTTT. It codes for CSVKGGKGNQPQHF.

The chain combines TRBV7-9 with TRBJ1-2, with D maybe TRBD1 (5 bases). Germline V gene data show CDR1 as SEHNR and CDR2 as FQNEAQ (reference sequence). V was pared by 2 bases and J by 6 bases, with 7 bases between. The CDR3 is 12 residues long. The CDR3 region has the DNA TGTGCCAGCAGCTTACAGGGAGATGGCTACACCTTC. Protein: CASSLQGDGYTF.

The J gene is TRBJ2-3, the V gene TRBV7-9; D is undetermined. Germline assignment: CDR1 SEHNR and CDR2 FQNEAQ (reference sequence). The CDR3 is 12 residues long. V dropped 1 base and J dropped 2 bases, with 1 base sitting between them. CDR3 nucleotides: TGTGCCAGCAGCTTAGACACAGATACGCAGTATTTT. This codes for CASSLDTDTQYF.

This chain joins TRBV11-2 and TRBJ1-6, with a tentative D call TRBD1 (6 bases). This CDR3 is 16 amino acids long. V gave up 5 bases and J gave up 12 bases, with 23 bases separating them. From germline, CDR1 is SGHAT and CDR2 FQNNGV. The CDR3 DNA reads TGTGCCAGCAGCCCTACCCCCAGGGGCTATAGGGGACCCCTCCACTTT. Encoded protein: CASSPTPRGYRGPLHF.

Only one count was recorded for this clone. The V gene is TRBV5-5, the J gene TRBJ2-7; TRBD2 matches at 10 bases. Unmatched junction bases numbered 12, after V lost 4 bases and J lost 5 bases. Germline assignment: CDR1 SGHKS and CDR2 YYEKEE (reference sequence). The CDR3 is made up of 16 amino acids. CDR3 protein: CASSLRSGGVMDEQYF. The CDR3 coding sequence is TGTGCCAGCAGCCTTAGGAGCGGGGGGGTTATGGACGAGCAGTACTTC. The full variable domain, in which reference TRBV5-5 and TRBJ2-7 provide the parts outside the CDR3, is DAGVTQSPTHLIKTRGQQVTLRCSPISGHKSVSWYQQVLGQGPQFIFQYYEKEERGRGNFPDRFSARQFPNYSSELNVNALLLGDSALYLCASSLRSGGVMDEQYFGPGTRLTVT.

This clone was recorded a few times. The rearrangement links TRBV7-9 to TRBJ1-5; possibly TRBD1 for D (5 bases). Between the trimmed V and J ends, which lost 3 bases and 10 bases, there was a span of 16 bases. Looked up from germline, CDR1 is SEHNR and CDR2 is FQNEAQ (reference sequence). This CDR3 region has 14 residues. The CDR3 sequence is CASSFIGQTGPQHF. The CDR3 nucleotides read TGTGCCAGCAGCTTCATCGGACAAACTGGACCCCAGCATTTT.

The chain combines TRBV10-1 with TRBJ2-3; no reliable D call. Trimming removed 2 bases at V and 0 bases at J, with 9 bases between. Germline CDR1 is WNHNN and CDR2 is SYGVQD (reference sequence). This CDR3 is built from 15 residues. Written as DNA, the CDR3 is TGCGCCAGCAGTGAGCGGGCGGTGAGCACAGATACGCAGTATTTT. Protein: CASSERAVSTDTQYF.

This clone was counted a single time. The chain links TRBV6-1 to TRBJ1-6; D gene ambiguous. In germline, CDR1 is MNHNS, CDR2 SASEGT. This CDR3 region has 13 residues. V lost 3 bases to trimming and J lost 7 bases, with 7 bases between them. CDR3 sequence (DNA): TGTGCCAGCAGTGATAGGGAAAATTCACCCCTCCACTTT. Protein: CASSDRENSPLHF.

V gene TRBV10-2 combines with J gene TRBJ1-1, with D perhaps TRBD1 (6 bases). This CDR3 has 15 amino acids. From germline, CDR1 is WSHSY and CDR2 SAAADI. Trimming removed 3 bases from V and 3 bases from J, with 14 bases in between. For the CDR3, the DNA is TGCGCCAGCAGTGATCCCACAGGGTGGGACACTGAAGCTTTCTTT. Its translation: CASSDPTGWDTEAFF.

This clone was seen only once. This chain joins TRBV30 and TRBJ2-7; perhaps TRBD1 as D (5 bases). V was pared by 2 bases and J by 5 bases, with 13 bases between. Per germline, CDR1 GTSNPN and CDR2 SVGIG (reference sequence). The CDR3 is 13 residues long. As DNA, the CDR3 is TGTGCCTGGAGTTCAGGGTATCTCAACGAGCAGTACTTC. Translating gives CAWSSGYLNEQYF.

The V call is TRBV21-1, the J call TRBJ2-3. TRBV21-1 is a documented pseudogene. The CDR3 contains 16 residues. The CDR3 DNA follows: TGTGCCAGCAGCGACGCGAGCCTCCGGTCTACAGATACGCAGTATTTT. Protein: CASSDASLRSTDTQYF.

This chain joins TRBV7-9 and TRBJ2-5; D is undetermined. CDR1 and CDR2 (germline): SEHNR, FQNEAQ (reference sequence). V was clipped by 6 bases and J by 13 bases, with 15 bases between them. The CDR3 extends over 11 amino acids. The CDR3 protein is CASSLGPLRYF. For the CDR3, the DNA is TGTGCCAGCAGTCTGGGCCCCTTGAGGTACTTC.

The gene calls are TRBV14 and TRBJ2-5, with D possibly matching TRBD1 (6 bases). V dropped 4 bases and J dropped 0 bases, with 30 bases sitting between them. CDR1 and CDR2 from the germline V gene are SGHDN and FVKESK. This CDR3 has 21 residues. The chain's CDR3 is CASSPMKLVSLRDTDQETQYF. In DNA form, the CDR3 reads TGTGCCAGCAGCCCAATGAAGTTGGTGTCGCTTAGGGACACAGACCAAGAGACCCAGTACTTC.